This T cell receptor beta chain derives from a study of graft-versus-host responses after intestinal transplantation. The CDR3 has 13 amino acids. The junction had 7 bases not matched to a gene; V was cut back by 4 bases and J by 6 bases. CDR1 and CDR2 from the germline V gene are SGHRS and YFSETQ. Broader study findings: Graft-donor T cell macrochimerism in patients accompanied high graft-versus-host to host-versus-graft clonal ratios in allografts.

There are many counts of this clone. Antigen unknown. Libraries were prepared by immunoSEQ multiplex PCR; TCRdb keeps only in-frame clonotypes and omits some of them. The sample lists about 39,000 clones, over 85% seen once, with about 20% in the top ten. The chain combines TRBV5-1 with TRBJ2-7; TRBD1 aligns across 7 bases. The source was unstimulated CD8+ T cells sorted from spleen or lymph node cells, collected before transplant. This clonotype was obtained from a human donor who was the organ donor for an intestinal transplant. The CDR3 coding sequence is TGCGCCAGCAGCCAAAGGACAGGACGCGAGCAGTACTTC. It specifies CASSQRTGREQYF. Together with reference TRBV5-1 and TRBJ2-7, the CDR3 gives the full variable domain: KAGVTQTPRYLIKTRGQQVTLSCSPISGHRSVSWYQQTPGQGLQFLFEYFSETQRNKGNFPGRFSGRQFSNSRSEMNVSTLELGDSALYLCASSQRTGREQYFGPGTRLTVT.